What follows is one TCR beta chain and its context. Only in-frame clones appear in the TCRdb table, and some are missing; sequencing was by immunoSEQ multiplex PCR. This sample has more than 150,000 clones; approximately 87% occur once, and the top ten carry roughly 0.9%. The data derive from a study of blood T cell repertoires in COVID-19. About the study: Researchers got acute and convalescent COVID-19 samples from the United States, Italy and Spain.

From germline, CDR1 is LNHDA and CDR2 SQIVND (reference sequence). The ends were cut back, 3 bases at V and 2 bases at J, with 11 bases in the middle. This CDR3 has 15 residues. The genes are TRBV19 and TRBJ1-5; D call uncertain. Sequencing was carried out using peripheral blood. The receptor was derived from a woman between 18 and 30 years old who had recovered from COVID-19. Here the CDR3 DNA reads TGTGCCAGTAGTATCCCGACAATGGGCAATCAGCCCCAGCATTTT. Protein sequence: CASSIPTMGNQPQHF.